This T cell receptor (beta chain) was captured by sequencing in a study of cytomegalovirus exposure and HLA in healthy donors. PCR was performed using 60 Vbeta and 13 Jbeta primers. Libraries were prepared by immunoSEQ multiplex PCR; TCRdb keeps only in-frame clonotypes and omits some of them. The table includes some 110,000 clones, around two thirds detected once. Looked up from germline, CDR1 is ENHRY and CDR2 is SYGVKD. The CDR3 spans 15 residues. V lost 0 bases and J lost 1; bases outside the gene matches: 1. The chain has TRBV10-3 and TRBJ1-1, with TRBD1 matching 8 bases. The specimen sequenced was PBMCs. This clonotype was sampled from a man aged 60 to 75 in good health and CMV-seropositive. The CDR3 spells CAISESDRANTEAFF. For the CDR3, the DNA is TGTGCCATCAGTGAGTCGGACAGGGCGAACACTGAAGCTTTCTTT.